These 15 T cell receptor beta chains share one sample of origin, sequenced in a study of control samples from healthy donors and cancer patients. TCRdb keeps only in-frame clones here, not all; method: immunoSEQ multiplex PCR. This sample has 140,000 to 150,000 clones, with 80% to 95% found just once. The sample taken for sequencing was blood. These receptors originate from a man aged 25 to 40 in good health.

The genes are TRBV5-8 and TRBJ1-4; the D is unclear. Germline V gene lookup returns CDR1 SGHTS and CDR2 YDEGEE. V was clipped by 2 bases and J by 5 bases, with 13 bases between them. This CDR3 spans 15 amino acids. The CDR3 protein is CASSFNKFWNEKLFF. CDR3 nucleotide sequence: TGTGCCAGCAGCTTTAACAAGTTCTGGAATGAAAAACTGTTTTTT.

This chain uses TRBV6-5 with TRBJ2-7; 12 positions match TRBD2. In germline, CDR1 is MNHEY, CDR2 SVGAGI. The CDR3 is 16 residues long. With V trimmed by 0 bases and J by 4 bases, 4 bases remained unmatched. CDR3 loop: CASSYSMLAGGYEQYF. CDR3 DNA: TGTGCCAGCAGTTACTCGATGCTAGCGGGGGGGTACGAGCAGTACTTC.

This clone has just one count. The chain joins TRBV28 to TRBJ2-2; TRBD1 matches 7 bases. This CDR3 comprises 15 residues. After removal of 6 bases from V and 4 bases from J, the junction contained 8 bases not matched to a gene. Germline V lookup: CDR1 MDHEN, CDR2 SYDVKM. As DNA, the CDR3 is TGTGCCAGCAGGCCCGGGACAGTTCTCACCGGGGAGCTGTTTTTT. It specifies CASRPGTVLTGELFF.

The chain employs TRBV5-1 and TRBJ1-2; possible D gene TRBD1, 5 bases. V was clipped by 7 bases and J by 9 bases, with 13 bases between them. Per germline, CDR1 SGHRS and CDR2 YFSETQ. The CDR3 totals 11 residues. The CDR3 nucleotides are TGCGCCAGCGCCGTTGGGGGGAGCTACACCTTC. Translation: CASAVGGSYTF.

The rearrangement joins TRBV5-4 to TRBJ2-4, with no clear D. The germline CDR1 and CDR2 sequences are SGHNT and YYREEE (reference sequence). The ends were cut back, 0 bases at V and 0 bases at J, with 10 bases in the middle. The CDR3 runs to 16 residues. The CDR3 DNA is TGTGCCAGCAGCTTGGCAGGATCCTTAGCCAAAAACATTCAGTACTTC. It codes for CASSLAGSLAKNIQYF. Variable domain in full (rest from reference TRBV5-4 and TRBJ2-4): ETGVTQSPTHLIKTRGQQVTLRCSSQSGHNTVSWYQQALGQGPQFIFQYYREEENGRGNFPPRFSGLQFPNYSSELNVNALELDDSALYLCASSLAGSLAKNIQYFGAGTRLSVL.

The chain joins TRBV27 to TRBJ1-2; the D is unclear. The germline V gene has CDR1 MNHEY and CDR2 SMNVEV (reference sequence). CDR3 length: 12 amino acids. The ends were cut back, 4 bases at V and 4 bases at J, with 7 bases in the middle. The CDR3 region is CASSSLGYGYTF. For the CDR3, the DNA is TGTGCCAGCAGTTCCCTTGGCTATGGCTACACCTTC.

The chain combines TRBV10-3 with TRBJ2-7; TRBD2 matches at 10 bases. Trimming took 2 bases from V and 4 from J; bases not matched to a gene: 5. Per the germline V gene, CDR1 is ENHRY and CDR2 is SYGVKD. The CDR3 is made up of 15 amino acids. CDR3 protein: CAISETLAGAYEQYF. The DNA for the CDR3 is TGTGCCATCAGTGAGACTCTAGCGGGGGCATACGAGCAGTACTTC.

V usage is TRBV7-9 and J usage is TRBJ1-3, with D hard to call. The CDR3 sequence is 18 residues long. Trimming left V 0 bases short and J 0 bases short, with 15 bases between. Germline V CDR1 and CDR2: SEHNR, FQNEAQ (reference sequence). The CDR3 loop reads CASSLAKPSVDSGNTIYF. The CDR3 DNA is TGTGCCAGCAGCTTAGCAAAACCCTCAGTCGACTCTGGAAACACCATATATTTT.

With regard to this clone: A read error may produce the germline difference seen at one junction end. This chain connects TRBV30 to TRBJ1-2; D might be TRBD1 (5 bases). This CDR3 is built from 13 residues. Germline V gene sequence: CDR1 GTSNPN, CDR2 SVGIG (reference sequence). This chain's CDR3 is CAWNGADGYGYTF. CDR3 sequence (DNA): TGTGCTTGGAATGGGGCTGATGGCTATGGCTACACCTTC.

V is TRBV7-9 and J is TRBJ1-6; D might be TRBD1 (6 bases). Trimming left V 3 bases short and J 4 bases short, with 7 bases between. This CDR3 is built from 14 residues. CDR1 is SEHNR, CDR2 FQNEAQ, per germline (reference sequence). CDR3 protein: CASSLDRYNSPLHF. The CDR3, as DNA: TGTGCCAGCAGCTTGGACAGATATAATTCACCCCTCCACTTT.

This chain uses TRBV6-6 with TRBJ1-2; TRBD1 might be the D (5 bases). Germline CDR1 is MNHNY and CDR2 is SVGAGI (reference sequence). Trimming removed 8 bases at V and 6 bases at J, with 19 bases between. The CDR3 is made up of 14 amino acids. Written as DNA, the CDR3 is TGTGCCAGCGGAATGCAGGGACTACCCCATGGCTACACCTTC. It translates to CASGMQGLPHGYTF.

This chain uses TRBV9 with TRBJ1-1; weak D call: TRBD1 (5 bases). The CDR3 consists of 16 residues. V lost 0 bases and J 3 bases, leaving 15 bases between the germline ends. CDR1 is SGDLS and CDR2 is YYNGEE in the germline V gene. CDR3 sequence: CASSVVGGTSYTEAFF. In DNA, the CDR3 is TGTGCCAGCAGCGTAGTAGGTGGGACTTCTTACACTGAAGCTTTCTTT. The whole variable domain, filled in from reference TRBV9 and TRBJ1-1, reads DSGVTQTPKHLITATGQRVTLRCSPRSGDLSVYWYQQSLDQGLQFLIQYYNGEERAKGNILERFSAQQFPDLHSELNLSSLELGDSALYFCASSVVGGTSYTEAFFGQGTRLTVV.

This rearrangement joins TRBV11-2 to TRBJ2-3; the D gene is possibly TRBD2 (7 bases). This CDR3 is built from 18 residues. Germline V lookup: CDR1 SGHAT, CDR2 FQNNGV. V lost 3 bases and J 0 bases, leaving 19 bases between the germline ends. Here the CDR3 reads CASSFFPSRGASTDTQYF. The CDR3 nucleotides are TGTGCCAGCAGCTTCTTTCCCTCACGGGGGGCTAGCACAGATACGCAGTATTTT.

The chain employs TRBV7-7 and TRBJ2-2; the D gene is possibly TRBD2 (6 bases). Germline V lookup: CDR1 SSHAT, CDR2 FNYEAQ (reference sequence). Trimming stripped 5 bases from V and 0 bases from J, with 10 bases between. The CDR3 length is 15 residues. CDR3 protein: CASSLGGSNTGELFF. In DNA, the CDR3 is TGTGCCAGCAGCCTCGGGGGATCGAACACCGGGGAGCTGTTTTTT.

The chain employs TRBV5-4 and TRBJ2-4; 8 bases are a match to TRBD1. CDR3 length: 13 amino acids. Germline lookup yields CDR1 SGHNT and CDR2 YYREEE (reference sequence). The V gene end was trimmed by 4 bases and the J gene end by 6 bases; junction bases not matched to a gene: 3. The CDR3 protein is CASSQTGVNIQYF. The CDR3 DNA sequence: TGTGCCAGCAGCCAGACAGGGGTAAACATTCAGTACTTC.